This T cell receptor (beta chain) appears in the sequencing data of a study of identical twins. TCRdb analysed the 5' RACE reads with MiXCR anew, one entry per CDR3 protein. The repertoire has around 530,000 distinct CDR3 sequences, 12% to 15% of them found once; the top ten carry 0.44%. Trimming left V 5 bases short and J 7 bases short, with 16 bases between. Germline V CDR1 and CDR2: PRHDT, FYEKMQ (reference sequence). The CDR3 is 14 residues long. Separately, the same data were catalogued under a study of yellow fever vaccine responses in identical twins.

The chain is built from TRBV13 and TRBJ2-3; D is undetermined. This TCR was sampled from a woman aged 18-29 years in good health. Sequencing was carried out using CD4+ T cells sorted from blood. The CDR3 sequence: CASSPVSIENTQYF. CDR3 DNA: TGTGCCAGCAGCCCAGTCTCCATAGAAAATACGCAGTATTTT.